These 3 T cell receptor beta chains share one sample of origin, sequenced in a study of T-cell reconstitution after alpha-beta-depleted transplantation in children. The authors prepared the TCRbeta library with unique molecular identifiers. TCRdb re-analysed the PCR reads in MiXCR, keeping a single row per CDR3 protein. The sample has about 830,000 distinct CDR3 sequences, less than 20% seen once. This sample comprised PBMCs, mostly from graft donor cells, obtained 360 days after TCRalphabeta/CD19-depleted stem cell transplant. These TCRs come from a male patient between 5 and 17 years old who had a stem cell transplant for acute lymphoblastic leukemia, so the T cells may come from the graft donor.

The chain is built from TRBV20-1 and TRBJ2-7; D may match TRBD1 or TRBD2 (5 bases each). CDR3 length equals 13 residues. V was pared by 0 bases and J by 5 bases, with 11 bases between. CDR1 DFQATT and CDR2 SNEGSKA come from the germline V gene (reference sequence). CDR3 nucleotide sequence: TGCAGTGCTAGAGATGGGACGGTCGACGAGCAGTACTTC. Translating gives CSARDGTVDEQYF.

This clonotype was observed at least ten times. V is TRBV12-3 or TRBV12-4 and J is TRBJ1-1; 10 nucleotides align to TRBD1. The CDR3 runs to 14 residues. The V and J ends lost 7 bases and 5 bases, in that order; junction bases with no gene match: 7. DNA of the CDR3: TGTGCCAGCACCCGGACAGGGGGGGTAACTGAAGCTTTCTTT. Its translation is CASTRTGGVTEAFF.

The V gene is TRBV20-1, the J gene TRBJ2-7, with D maybe TRBD2 (6 bases). The V and J ends lost 6 bases and 0 bases respectively, with 18 bases between them. Germline V gene lookup returns CDR1 DFQATT and CDR2 SNEGSKA (reference sequence). There are 15 residues in the CDR3. CDR3 in DNA: TGCAGTGCCAGGACCCTGGGGGACTTCTCCTACGAGCAGTACTTC. Translating gives CSARTLGDFSYEQYF.